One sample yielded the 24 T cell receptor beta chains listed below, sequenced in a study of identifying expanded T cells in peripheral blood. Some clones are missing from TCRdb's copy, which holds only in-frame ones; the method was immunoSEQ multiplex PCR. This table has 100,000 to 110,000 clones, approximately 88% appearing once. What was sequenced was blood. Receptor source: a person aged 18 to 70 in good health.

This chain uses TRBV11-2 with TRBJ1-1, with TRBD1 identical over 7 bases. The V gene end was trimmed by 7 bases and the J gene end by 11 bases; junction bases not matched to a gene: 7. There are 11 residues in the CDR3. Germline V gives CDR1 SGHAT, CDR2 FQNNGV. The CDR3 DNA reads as TGTGCCAGCACTAAGGACAGGCCGGCTTTCTTT. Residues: CASTKDRPAFF.

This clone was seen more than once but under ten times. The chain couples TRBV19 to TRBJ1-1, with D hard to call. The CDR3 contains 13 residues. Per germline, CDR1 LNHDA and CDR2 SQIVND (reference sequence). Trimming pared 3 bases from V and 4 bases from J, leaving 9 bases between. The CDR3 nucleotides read TGTGCCAGTAGTATGTTTATGGGCACTGAAGCTTTCTTT. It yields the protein CASSMFMGTEAFF.

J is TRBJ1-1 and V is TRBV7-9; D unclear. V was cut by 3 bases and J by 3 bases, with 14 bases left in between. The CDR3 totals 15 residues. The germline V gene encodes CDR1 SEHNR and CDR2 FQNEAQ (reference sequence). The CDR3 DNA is TGTGCCAGCAGCTTTGATCGGCTTGGAGACACTGAAGCTTTCTTT. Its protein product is CASSFDRLGDTEAFF.

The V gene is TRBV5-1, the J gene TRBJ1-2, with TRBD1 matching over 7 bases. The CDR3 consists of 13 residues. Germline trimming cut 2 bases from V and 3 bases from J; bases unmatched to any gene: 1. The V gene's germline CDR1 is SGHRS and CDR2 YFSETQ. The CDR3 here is CASSFTGDYGYTF. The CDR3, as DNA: TGCGCCAGCAGCTTTACAGGGGACTATGGCTACACCTTC. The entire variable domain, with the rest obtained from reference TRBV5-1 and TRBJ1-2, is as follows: KAGVTQTPRYLIKTRGQQVTLSCSPISGHRSVSWYQQTPGQGLQFLFEYFSETQRNKGNFPGRFSGRQFSNSRSEMNVSTLELGDSALYLCASSFTGDYGYTFGSGTRLTVV.

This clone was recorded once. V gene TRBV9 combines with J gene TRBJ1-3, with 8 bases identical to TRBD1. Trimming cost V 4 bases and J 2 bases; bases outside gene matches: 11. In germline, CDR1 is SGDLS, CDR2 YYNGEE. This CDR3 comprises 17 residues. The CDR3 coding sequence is TGTGCCAGCAGCCCGAGTGGTGTGACAGGGGCTGGAAACACCATATATTTT. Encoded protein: CASSPSGVTGAGNTIYF.

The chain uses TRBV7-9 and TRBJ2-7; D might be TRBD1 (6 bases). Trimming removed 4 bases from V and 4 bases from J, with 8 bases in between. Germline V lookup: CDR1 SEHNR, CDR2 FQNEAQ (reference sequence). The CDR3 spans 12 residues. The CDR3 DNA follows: TGTGCCAGCAGCTCACAGGGATACGAGCAGTACTTC. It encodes CASSSQGYEQYF.

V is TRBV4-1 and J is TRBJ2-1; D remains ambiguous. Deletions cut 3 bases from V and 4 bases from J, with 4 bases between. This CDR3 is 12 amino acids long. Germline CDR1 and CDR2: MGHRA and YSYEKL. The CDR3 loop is CASSQIYNEQFF. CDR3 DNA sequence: TGCGCCAGCAGCCAGATTTACAATGAGCAGTTCTTC.

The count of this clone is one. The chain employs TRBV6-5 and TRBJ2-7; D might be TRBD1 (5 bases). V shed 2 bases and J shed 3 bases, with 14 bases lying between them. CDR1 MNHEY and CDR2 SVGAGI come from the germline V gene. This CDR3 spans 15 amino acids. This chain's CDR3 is CASSYGAEAGYEQYF. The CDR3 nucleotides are TGTGCCAGCAGTTACGGGGCTGAGGCCGGCTACGAGCAGTACTTC.

CDR3 loop: CASSLDMGTNIQYF. Written as DNA, the CDR3 is TGCGCCAGCAGCTTGGATATGGGTACAAACATTCAGTACTTC. This chain joins TRBV5-1 and TRBJ2-4; D is unclear. CDR3 size: 14 residues. V dropped 0 bases and J dropped 6 bases, with 10 bases sitting between them. Germline lookup yields CDR1 SGHRS and CDR2 YFSETQ.

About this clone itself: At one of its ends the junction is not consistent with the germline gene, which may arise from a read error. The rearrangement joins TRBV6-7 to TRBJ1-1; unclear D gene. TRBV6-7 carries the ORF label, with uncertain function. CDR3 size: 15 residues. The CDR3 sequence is CASSHSNGILTEAFF. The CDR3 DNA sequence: TGTGCCAGCAGTCACTCGAACGGGATACTTACTGAAGCTTTCTTT.

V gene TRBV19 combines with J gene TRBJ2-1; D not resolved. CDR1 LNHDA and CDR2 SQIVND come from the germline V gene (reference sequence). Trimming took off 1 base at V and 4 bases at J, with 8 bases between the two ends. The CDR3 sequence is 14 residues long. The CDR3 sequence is CASSIGDAYNEQFF. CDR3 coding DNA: TGTGCCAGTAGTATAGGAGACGCATACAATGAGCAGTTCTTC. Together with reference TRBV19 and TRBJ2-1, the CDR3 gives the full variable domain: DGGITQSPKYLFRKEGQNVTLSCEQNLNHDAMYWYRQDPGQGLRLIYYSQIVNDFQKGDIAEGYSVSREKKESFPLTVTSAQKNPTAFYLCASSIGDAYNEQFFGPGTRLTVL.

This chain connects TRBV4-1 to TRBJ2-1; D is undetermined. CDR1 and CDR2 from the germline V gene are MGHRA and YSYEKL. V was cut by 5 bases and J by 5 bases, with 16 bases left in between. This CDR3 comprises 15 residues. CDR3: CASSDESELDNEQFF. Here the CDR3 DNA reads TGCGCCAGCAGCGATGAGAGCGAGTTAGACAATGAGCAGTTCTTC.

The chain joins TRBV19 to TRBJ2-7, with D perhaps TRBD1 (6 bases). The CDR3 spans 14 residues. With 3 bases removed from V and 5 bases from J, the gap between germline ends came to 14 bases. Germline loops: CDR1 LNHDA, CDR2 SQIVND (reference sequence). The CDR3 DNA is TGTGCCAGTAGTATGGGGGCAGACCTCAACGAGCAGTACTTC. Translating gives CASSMGADLNEQYF.

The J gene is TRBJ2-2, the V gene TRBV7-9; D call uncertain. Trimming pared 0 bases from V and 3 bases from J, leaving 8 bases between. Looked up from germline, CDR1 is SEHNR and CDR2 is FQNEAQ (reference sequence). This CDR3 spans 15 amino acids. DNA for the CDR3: TGTGCCAGCAGCTTAGCGATCAGCTACACCGGGGAGCTGTTTTTT. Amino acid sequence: CASSLAISYTGELFF.

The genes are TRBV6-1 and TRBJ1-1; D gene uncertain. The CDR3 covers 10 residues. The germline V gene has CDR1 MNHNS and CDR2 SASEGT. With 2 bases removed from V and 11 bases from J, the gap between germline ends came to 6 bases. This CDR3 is CASSERGAFF. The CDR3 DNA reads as TGTGCCAGCAGTGAACGTGGGGCTTTCTTT.

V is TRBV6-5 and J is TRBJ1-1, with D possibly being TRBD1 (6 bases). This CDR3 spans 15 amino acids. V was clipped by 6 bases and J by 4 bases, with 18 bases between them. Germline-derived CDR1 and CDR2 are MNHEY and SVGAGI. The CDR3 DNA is TGTGCCAGCAGCGGGACACAGGGCTGGGGCACTGAAGCTTTCTTT. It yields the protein CASSGTQGWGTEAFF.

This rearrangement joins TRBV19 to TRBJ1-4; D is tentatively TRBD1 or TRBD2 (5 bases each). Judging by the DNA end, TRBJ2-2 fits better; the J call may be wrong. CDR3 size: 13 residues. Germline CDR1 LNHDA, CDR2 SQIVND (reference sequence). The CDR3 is CASSPHTGTELFF. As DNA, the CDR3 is TGTGCCAGTAGTCCTCACACCGGGACGGAGCTGTTTTTT.

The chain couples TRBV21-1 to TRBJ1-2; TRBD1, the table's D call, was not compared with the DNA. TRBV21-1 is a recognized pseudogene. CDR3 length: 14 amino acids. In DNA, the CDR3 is TGTGCCAGCAGCACAATCCCGCCAGGGCCTGGCTACACCTTC. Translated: CASSTIPPGPGYTF.

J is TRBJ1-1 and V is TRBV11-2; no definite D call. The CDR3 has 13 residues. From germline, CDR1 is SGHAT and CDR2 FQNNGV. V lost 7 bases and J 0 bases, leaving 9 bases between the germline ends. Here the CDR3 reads CASTPWVNTEAFF. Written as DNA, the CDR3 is TGTGCCAGCACCCCCTGGGTGAACACTGAAGCTTTCTTT.

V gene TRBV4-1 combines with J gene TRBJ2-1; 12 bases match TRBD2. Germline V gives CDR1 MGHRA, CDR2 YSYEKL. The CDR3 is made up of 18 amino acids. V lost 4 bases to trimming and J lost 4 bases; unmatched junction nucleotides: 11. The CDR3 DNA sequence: TGCGCCAGCAGCCTCAAGGATCTACTAGCGGGAGGTTACAATGAGCAGTTCTTC. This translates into CASSLKDLLAGGYNEQFF.

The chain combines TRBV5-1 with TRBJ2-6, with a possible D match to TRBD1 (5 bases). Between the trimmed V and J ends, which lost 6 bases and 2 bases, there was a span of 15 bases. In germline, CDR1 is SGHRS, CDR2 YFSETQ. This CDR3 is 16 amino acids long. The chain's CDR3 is CASTPRGSPGANVLTF. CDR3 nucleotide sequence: TGCGCCAGCACCCCTAGGGGCAGCCCTGGGGCCAACGTCCTGACTTTC.

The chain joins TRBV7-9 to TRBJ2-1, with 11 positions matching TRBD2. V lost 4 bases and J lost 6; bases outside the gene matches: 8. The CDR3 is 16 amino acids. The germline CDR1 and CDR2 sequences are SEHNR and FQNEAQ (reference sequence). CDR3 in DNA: TGTGCCAGCAGCTCCTTACTAGCGGGAGAATTCAATGAGCAGTTCTTC. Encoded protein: CASSSLLAGEFNEQFF.

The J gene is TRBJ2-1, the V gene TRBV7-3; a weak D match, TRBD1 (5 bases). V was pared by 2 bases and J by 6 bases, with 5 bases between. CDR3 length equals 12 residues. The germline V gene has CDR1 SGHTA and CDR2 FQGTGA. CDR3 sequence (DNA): TGTGCCAGCAGCTTAGACAGCAATGAGCAGTTCTTC. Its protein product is CASSLDSNEQFF. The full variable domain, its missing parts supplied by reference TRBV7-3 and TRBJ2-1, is GAGVSQTPSNKVTEKGKYVELRCDPISGHTALYWYRQSLGQGPEFLIYFQGTGAADDSGLPNDRFFAVRPEGSVSTLKIQRTERGDSAVYLCASSLDSNEQFFGPGTRLTVL.

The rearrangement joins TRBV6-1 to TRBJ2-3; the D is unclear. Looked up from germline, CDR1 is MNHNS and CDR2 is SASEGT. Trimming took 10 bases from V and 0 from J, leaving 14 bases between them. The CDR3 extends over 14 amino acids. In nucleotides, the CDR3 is TGTGCCATCGCTGTAGGTACTAGCACAGATACGCAGTATTTT. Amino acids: CAIAVGTSTDTQYF.